Below are 25 T cell receptor beta chains sequenced from a single sample in a study of T cells in women clearing cervical HPV infection. Clones were sequenced by immunoSEQ multiplex PCR, and TCRdb holds only the in-frame ones, with some missing. The listing records around 16,000 clones. Material: blood buffy coat. These receptor sequences come from a woman between 18 and 69 years old with a cervical HPV16 infection that either progressed to CIN3+ or cleared (not recorded which).

On this clone: The read terminates 3 residues ahead of where the CDR3 ends, so the germline J gene completes it. The chain employs TRBV27 and TRBJ2-7, with 12 bases that match TRBD2. Trimming took 5 bases from V and 4 from J; bases not matched to a gene: 12. The CDR3 loop spans 17 amino acids. CDR1 is MNHEY and CDR2 is SMNVEV in the germline V gene (reference sequence). The CDR3 bases that were read are TGTGCCAGCAGTCCCCACGCTAGCGGGGGGGCCCGATACGAG. Translated: CASSPHASGGARYE. The full CDR3 protein is CASSPHASGGARYEQYF.

Of note for this clone: Read data end 3 residues before the CDR3 end; the end is taken from the germline J gene. The identical CDR3 is also encoded by other nucleotide sequences in the sample. The chain couples TRBV20-1 to TRBJ2-2, with TRBD2 as a possible D gene (5 bases). The V gene's germline CDR1 is DFQATT and CDR2 SNEGSKA (reference sequence). Trimming left V 6 bases short and J 5 bases short, with 7 bases between. The CDR3 sequence is 11 residues long. CDR3 sequence: CSASGTGELFF. Partial CDR3 DNA: TGCAGTGCCAGCGGAACCGGGGAG.

In regard to this clone: The read stops 3 residues short of the end of the CDR3; the missing end is completed from the germline J gene. V gene TRBV20-1 combines with J gene TRBJ1-2; TRBD1 agrees at 7 bases. Germline CDR1 is DFQATT and CDR2 is SNEGSKA (reference sequence). V trimming: 4 bases; J trimming: 3 bases; junction bases outside the gene matches: 5. There are 13 residues in the CDR3. CDR3: CSAINDRDYGYTF. The CDR3 bases that were read are TGCAGTGCTATTAACGACAGGGACTATGGC.

Remarks on this clone: The read terminates 3 residues ahead of where the CDR3 ends, so the germline J gene completes it. The rearrangement joins TRBV5-6 to TRBJ1-1, with D maybe TRBD1 (5 bases). The CDR3 has 15 residues. CDR1 is SGHDT and CDR2 is YYEEEE in the germline V gene. V was pared by 3 bases and J by 7 bases, with 19 bases between. This chain's CDR3 is CASSSVTQGGNEAFF. Incomplete CDR3 DNA: TGTGCCAGCAGCTCGGTAACGCAGGGCGGAAATGAA. Using reference TRBV5-6 and TRBJ1-1 for the parts outside the CDR3, the full variable domain is DAGVTQSPTHLIKTRGQQVTLRCSPKSGHDTVSWYQQALGQGPQFIFQYYEEEERQRGNFPDRFSGHQFPNYSSELNVNALLLGDSALYLCASSSVTQGGNEAFFGQGTRLTVV.

With regard to this clone: The read comes to an end 3 residues before the CDR3 does, leaving the germline J gene to fill in the end. The rearrangement joins TRBV2 to TRBJ2-7; TRBD1 aligns across 8 bases. Per germline, CDR1 SNHLY and CDR2 FYNNEI. The trim removed 6 bases at V and 0 bases at J, leaving 7 bases unmatched. This CDR3 has 15 amino acids. The covered CDR3 bases are TGTGCCAGCAGCGGACAGGGCCTAAGCTCCTACGAG. It specifies CASSGQGLSSYE. The complete CDR3 reads CASSGQGLSSYEQYF. Based on the CDR3 plus reference TRBV2 and TRBJ2-7, the full variable domain is EPEVTQTPSHQVTQMGQEVILRCVPISNHLYFYWYRQILGQKVEFLVSFYNNEISEKSEIFDDQFSVERPDGSNFTLKIRSTKLEDSAMYFCASSGQGLSSYEQYFGPGTRLTVT.

For this clone: Read sequence stops 3 residues before the CDR3 end, and the germline J gene provides the missing end. The chain is built from TRBV7-9 and TRBJ1-4, with TRBD1 matching 9 bases. V was clipped by 2 bases and J by 6 bases; unmatched bases: 4. The CDR3 loop spans 15 amino acids. Germline-derived CDR1 and CDR2 are SEHNR and FQNEAQ (reference sequence). CDR3 DNA, as far as it was read: TGTGCCAGCAGCTTATATGGGGACAGGGATGAAAAA. Protein: CASSLYGDRDEK. The full CDR3 protein is CASSLYGDRDEKLFF.

As concerns this clone: The read halts 3 residues ahead of the CDR3 end, with the missing end drawn from the germline J gene. V and J are TRBV10-2 and TRBJ1-5, with 12 nucleotides matching TRBD1. Germline V lookup: CDR1 WSHSY, CDR2 SAAADI. The CDR3 is 15 residues long. The V segment lost 8 bases and the J segment 6 bases; nucleotides outside the gene matches: 8. The CDR3: CASGTGGTRVQPQHF. CDR3 bases read: TGCGCCAGCGGGACAGGGGGCACAAGGGTTCAGCCC.

With respect to this clone: Read coverage stops 3 residues before the CDR3 terminus; the germline J gene supplies the remainder. The V and J genes are TRBV20-1 and TRBJ1-1, with D perhaps matching TRBD1 (6 bases). From germline, CDR1 is DFQATT and CDR2 SNEGSKA (reference sequence). This CDR3 has 11 amino acids. V was trimmed by 8 bases and J by 4 bases, leaving 11 bases between them. The CDR3 loop is CSTGGGTEAFF. The sequenced CDR3 bases are TGCAGTACGGGGGGCGGCACTGAA.

For this clone: The read terminates 3 residues before the CDR3 end, so the remaining end is supplied by the germline J gene. V usage is TRBV7-2 and J usage is TRBJ2-3; no reliable D call. The V end lost 2 bases, the J end lost 0 bases, and 6 bases lay between the germline ends. Germline V gene sequence: CDR1 SGHTA, CDR2 FQGNSA. This CDR3 is 14 amino acids long. The CDR3 loop is CASSLRSSTDTQYF. The part of the CDR3 DNA that was read is TGTGCCAGCAGCTTACGTAGCAGCACAGATACG.

Notes on this clone: The missing CDR3 end, 3 residues past where the read stops, is filled in from the germline J gene. The chain carries TRBV19 and TRBJ1-1; 8 bases are a match to TRBD1. The CDR3 is 14 amino acids. From germline, CDR1 is LNHDA and CDR2 SQIVND (reference sequence). The CDR3 region is CATQPDRDSYEAFF. The covered CDR3 bases are TGTGCCACTCAACCGGACAGGGACTCCTACGAG.

Turning to this clone: The read ends 3 residues before the CDR3 terminus; that terminus is restored from the germline J gene. This rearrangement joins TRBV5-1 to TRBJ1-1, with 9 bases that match TRBD1. Germline CDR1 SGHRS, CDR2 YFSETQ. Germline trimming cut 1 base from V and 6 bases from J; bases unmatched to any gene: 7. This CDR3 is built from 15 residues. CDR3 bases read: TGCGCCAGCAGCTTGCGGACAGGGGAGTTCGCTGAA. Translating gives CASSLRTGEFAE. The whole CDR3 sequence is CASSLRTGEFAEAFF.

Notes on this clone: The sequenced fragment ends 3 residues before the CDR3 boundary, so the rest is inferred from the germline J gene. J is TRBJ2-3 and V is TRBV5-1, with 7 bases that match TRBD1. The CDR3 length is 15 residues. Germline V lookup: CDR1 SGHRS, CDR2 YFSETQ. V was clipped by 2 bases and J by 3 bases; unmatched bases: 6. The sequenced CDR3 bases are TGCGCCAGCAGCTTAACCGGGACAGATACAGATACG. Protein product: CASSLTGTDTDT. The entire CDR3 sequence reads CASSLTGTDTDTQYF.

Note on this clone: The read terminates 3 residues before the CDR3 end, so the remaining end is supplied by the germline J gene. The rearrangement joins TRBV6-1 to TRBJ2-1; TRBD1 aligns across 7 bases. Trimming at V came to 6 bases and at J to 0 bases, leaving 5 bases not matched to a gene. Germline lookup yields CDR1 MNHNS and CDR2 SASEGT. There are 15 residues in the CDR3. CDR3 bases read: TGTGCCAGCAGAGAAACAGGGGACTCCTACAATGAG. Translated: CASRETGDSYNE. The CDR3 in its entirety is CASRETGDSYNEQFF.

Worth noting for this clone: The read gets to within 3 residues of the CDR3 end, and the germline J gene fills in the rest. The V call is TRBV11-2, the J call TRBJ1-2, with D tentatively TRBD1 (5 bases). Germline V gene data show CDR1 as SGHAT and CDR2 as FQNNGV. Trimming took off 6 bases at V and 0 bases at J, with 14 bases between the two ends. The CDR3 loop spans 15 amino acids. CDR3 sequence: CASRKIQDTNYGYTF. CDR3 DNA (partial): TGTGCCAGCAGAAAGATACAGGATACTAACTATGGC.

A note on this clone: The read halts 3 residues ahead of the CDR3 end, with the missing end drawn from the germline J gene. The chain is built from TRBV6-1 and TRBJ1-1; 9 nucleotides line up with TRBD1. This CDR3 is 14 amino acids long. With 4 bases clipped from V and 3 bases from J, the junction kept 3 bases outside the gene matches. The germline V gene encodes CDR1 MNHNS and CDR2 SASEGT. The CDR3 is CASSADRGDTEAFF. The covered CDR3 bases are TGTGCCAGCAGTGCCGACAGGGGGGACACTGAA.

Notes on this clone: The read terminates 3 residues before the CDR3 end, so the remaining end is supplied by the germline J gene. V usage is TRBV5-6 and J usage is TRBJ1-2; 7 bases are a match to TRBD1. V lost 0 bases, J lost 5 bases, and 1 base stayed unmatched. The CDR3 consists of 13 residues. Germline CDR1 and CDR2: SGHDT and YYEEEE. CDR3 sequence reads: CASSLEGAYGYTF. Incomplete CDR3 DNA: TGTGCCAGCAGCTTGGAGGGGGCGTATGGC.

Worth noting for this clone: The CDR3 end falls 3 residues outside the read, so it is completed with the germline J gene. The chain links TRBV5-1 to TRBJ1-6, with a possible D match to TRBD1 (6 bases). V shed 0 bases and J shed 1 base, with 11 bases lying between them. Looked up from germline, CDR1 is SGHRS and CDR2 is YFSETQ. The CDR3 covers 17 residues. CDR3 sequence reads: CASSLGGRGSYNSPLHF. The CDR3 DNA, read in part, is TGCGCCAGCAGCTTGGGGGGCAGGGGTTCCTATAATTCACCC.

About this clone: Sequencing ends 3 residues short of the CDR3 end; the germline J gene provides the rest. V is TRBV7-2 and J is TRBJ2-5, with D possibly being TRBD2 (7 bases). The V and J ends lost 0 bases and 5 bases respectively, with 16 bases between them. Germline V lookup: CDR1 SGHTA, CDR2 FQGNSA. This CDR3 has 16 amino acids. CDR3 sequence: CASSLAGGGWTETQYF. CDR3 DNA, as far as it was read: TGTGCCAGCAGCTTAGCGGGAGGGGGATGGACGGAGACC.

The sequenced part of the CDR3 DNA is TGCGCCAGCAGCTTAGAGAACCAGAATTACCATGGC. Encoded protein: CASSLENQNYHG. The full CDR3 protein reads CASSLENQNYHGYTF. J is TRBJ1-2 and V is TRBV5-1; D call uncertain. The CDR3 end lies 3 residues beyond the end of the read and is filled in from the germline J gene. V was shortened by 2 bases and J by 6 bases, with 17 bases between the two germline ends. Germline loops: CDR1 SGHRS, CDR2 YFSETQ. This CDR3 region has 15 residues.

About this clone itself: With the read ending 3 residues before the CDR3 end, the germline J gene is used to fill in that end. This chain connects TRBV19 to TRBJ1-1, with 9 bases matching TRBD1. Per the germline V gene, CDR1 is LNHDA and CDR2 is SQIVND (reference sequence). The CDR3 covers 14 residues. V lost 5 bases, J lost 5 bases, and 6 bases stayed unmatched. CDR3 amino acids: CASSVTGGETEAFF. The DNA read from the CDR3 is TGTGCCAGTAGTGTAACAGGGGGCGAGACTGAA. Full variable domain (rest looked up from reference TRBV19 and TRBJ1-1): DGGITQSPKYLFRKEGQNVTLSCEQNLNHDAMYWYRQDPGQGLRLIYYSQIVNDFQKGDIAEGYSVSREKKESFPLTVTSAQKNPTAFYLCASSVTGGETEAFFGQGTRLTVV.

On this clone itself: Sequencing ends 3 residues short of the CDR3 end; the germline J gene provides the rest. The chain has TRBV19 and TRBJ1-1, with 8 bases lining up with TRBD1. CDR3 length: 16 amino acids. V lost 2 bases, J lost 0 bases, and 5 bases stayed unmatched. Germline V CDR1 and CDR2: LNHDA, SQIVND (reference sequence). The sequenced part of the CDR3 DNA is TGTGCCAGTAGTATATCCAGGGGGCAGGTGAACACTGAA. This codes for CASSISRGQVNTE. The entire CDR3 is CASSISRGQVNTEAFF.

Concerning this clone itself: Compared with germline, one end of the junction differs, possibly owing to a read error. Read coverage stops 3 residues before the CDR3 terminus; the germline J gene supplies the remainder. V usage is TRBV4-2 and J usage is TRBJ2-3; D unclear. The CDR3 spans 15 residues. Germline CDR1 is LGHNA and CDR2 is YNFKEQ. The CDR3 DNA, read in part, is TGCGCCAGCAGCCACGACTCAGCTAGCACAGATACG. It specifies CASSHDSASTDT. The CDR3 in its entirety is CASSHDSASTDTQYF.

Notes on this clone: The CDR3 end lies 3 residues beyond the end of the read and is filled in from the germline J gene. The chain links TRBV28 to TRBJ1-5; 10 positions match TRBD1. V shed 5 bases and J 1 base; nucleotides not matched to a gene: 2. Germline CDR1 reads MDHEN; CDR2 reads SYDVKM. This CDR3 has 15 amino acids. The CDR3 bases that were read are TGTGCCAGCAGTGGGACAGGGGAGAGCAATCAGCCC. It is translated as CASSGTGESNQP. The CDR3 as a whole reads CASSGTGESNQPQHF.

Comments on this clone: The read terminates 3 residues before the CDR3 end, so the remaining end is supplied by the germline J gene. The chain is built from TRBV5-1 and TRBJ2-5; 11 bases align to TRBD2. The V and J ends lost 0 bases and 0 bases, in that order; junction bases with no gene match: 1. CDR3 length equals 16 residues. Germline V gene lookup returns CDR1 SGHRS and CDR2 YFSETQ. The CDR3 is CASSLASGGYQETQYF. The sequenced part of the CDR3 DNA is TGCGCCAGCAGCTTGGCTAGCGGGGGGTACCAAGAGACC. The full variable domain, with the rest looked up from reference TRBV5-1 and TRBJ2-5, is KAGVTQTPRYLIKTRGQQVTLSCSPISGHRSVSWYQQTPGQGLQFLFEYFSETQRNKGNFPGRFSGRQFSNSRSEMNVSTLELGDSALYLCASSLASGGYQETQYFGPGTRLLVL.

This clone ranks as medium-sized in terms of frequency. The sequence runs out 3 residues before the end of the CDR3; the remainder is reconstructed from the germline J gene. This rearrangement joins TRBV18 to TRBJ2-5, with a weak D call TRBD2 (5 bases). This CDR3 has 15 residues. The germline V and J ends were trimmed by 6 bases and 7 bases, with 21 bases remaining between them. Per germline, CDR1 KGHSH and CDR2 LQKENI. CDR3 bases read: TGTGCCAGCTCCCGAGGAGGACTCCCCGATGGGACC. As protein: CASSRGGLPDGT. The CDR3, in full, reads CASSRGGLPDGTQYF.